Below are 3 T cell receptor beta chains sequenced from a single sample in a study of Graves' ophthalmopathy and Graves' hyperthyroidism. RNA transcripts were the template, and TCR beta CDR3 regions were amplified from them. Investigators did first-round RT-PCR with HTBI primers, then second-round multiplex PCR. MiXCR was run by TCRdb on the multiplex PCR reads, yielding one entry per CDR3 protein. The sample consists of roughly 160,000 distinct CDR3 sequences, roughly two fifths of them appearing once. Source material: peripheral blood. The receptor set was obtained from a man aged 25 to 40 with Graves' ophthalmopathy.

The chain links TRBV12-3 or TRBV12-4 to TRBJ1-1, with D perhaps matching TRBD1 (5 bases). This CDR3 has 15 amino acids. V lost 2 bases, J lost 7 bases, and 17 bases lay in between. CDR3 protein: CASSLSGPGQGEAFF. Here the CDR3 DNA reads TGTGCCAGCAGTTTATCGGGTCCTGGGCAGGGTGAAGCTTTCTTT.

This clonotype has a count of ten or more. The gene calls are TRBV6-9 and TRBJ1-3; 11 nucleotides align to TRBD1. J was trimmed by 4 bases and V by 5 bases; bases with no gene match: 7. The CDR3 totals 16 residues. In germline, CDR1 is MNHGY, CDR2 SVAAGI. CDR3 nucleotide sequence: TGTGCCAGCAGTCCCCGGACAGGGGGCGTAGGAAACACCATATATTTT. Translation gives CASSPRTGGVGNTIYF.

The V and J genes are TRBV12-3 or TRBV12-4 and TRBJ1-2; the match to TRBD1 covers 8 bases. The CDR3 length is 14 residues. The V and J ends lost 5 bases and 2 bases, in that order; junction bases with no gene match: 4. The CDR3: CASSGRTGNYGYTF. CDR3 nucleotide sequence: TGTGCCAGCAGTGGCAGGACAGGGAACTATGGCTACACCTTC.